Listed here are 32 T cell receptor beta chains from one sample, sequenced in a study of CD4 T cells in relation to SARS-CoV-2 and coronaviruses. The antigens for these receptors are not known. Clones were read by immunoSEQ multiplex PCR, and TCRdb kept only the in-frame ones, dropping some. The data show under 45,000 clones, with less than 85% seen just once and 3.5% to 5.5% held by the top ten. Sequencing was performed on naive CD4+ T cells from PBMCs, cultured in vitro. Described subset: naive CD4+ T cells isolated by negative enrichment. Receptor source: an adult with COVID-19.

As regards this clone: The same CDR3 also results from other DNA sequences found in this sample. This sequence joins TRBV6-4 and TRBJ2-1, with 13 bases fitting TRBD2. J lost 6 bases, V lost 4 bases, and 0 bases had no gene match. The CDR3 extends over 14 amino acids. CDR1 is MRHNA and CDR2 is SNTAGT in the germline V gene. CDR3 bases: TGTGCCAGCAGTGGACTAGCGGGAGGCAATGAGCAGTTCTTC. As protein: CASSGLAGGNEQFF.

The chain is built from TRBV18 and TRBJ2-7, with unresolved D. This CDR3 has 13 residues. Germline CDR1 and CDR2: KGHSH and LQKENI. V was cut by 6 bases and J by 3 bases, with 12 bases left in between. The CDR3 loop reads CASSSGGYYEQYF. The CDR3 coding sequence is TGTGCCAGCTCGTCAGGCGGCTACTACGAGCAGTACTTC.

This chain uses TRBV12-3 or TRBV12-4 with TRBJ1-2; D may be TRBD1 (5 bases). The CDR3 extends over 12 amino acids. The V end lost 6 bases, the J end lost 4 bases, and 9 bases lay between the germline ends. CDR3 loop: CASSKDSYGYTF. The CDR3 DNA sequence: TGTGCCAGCAGCAAAGACAGCTATGGCTACACCTTC.

The V and J genes are TRBV28 and TRBJ1-5; possible D gene TRBD1, 5 bases. Germline CDR1 reads MDHEN; CDR2 reads SYDVKM. There are 15 residues in the CDR3. Trimming cost V 5 bases and J 6 bases, with 17 bases left between them. The DNA for the CDR3 is TGTGCCAGCAGTGTAGACAGCTCCCAGGGTCAGCCCCAGCATTTT. The encoded protein is CASSVDSSQGQPQHF.

The genes are TRBV27 and TRBJ2-7; D remains unclear. The CDR3 consists of 14 residues. The germline gives CDR1 MNHEY, CDR2 SMNVEV (reference sequence). Trimming took off 3 bases at V and 1 base at J, with 10 bases between the two ends. The CDR3 is CASSFVGSSYEQYF. CDR3 DNA sequence: TGTGCCAGCAGTTTTGTAGGTTCGTCCTACGAGCAGTACTTC.

This clone was seen only once. The chain carries TRBV7-2 and TRBJ2-1; no reliable D call. The CDR3 covers 16 residues. Deletions cut 3 bases from V and 0 bases from J, with 12 bases between. Germline lookup yields CDR1 SGHTA and CDR2 FQGNSA. DNA for the CDR3: TGTGCCAGCAGCTTTGCTGCGCGAAGCTCCTACAATGAGCAGTTCTTC. It yields the protein CASSFAARSSYNEQFF.

The J gene is TRBJ1-2, the V gene TRBV18; maybe TRBD1 (5 bases). Germline V CDR1 and CDR2: KGHSH, LQKENI. The CDR3 length is 15 residues. Trimming left V 3 bases short and J 4 bases short, with 15 bases between. The CDR3, as DNA: TGTGCCAGCTCACCGACGGTGGGGCAGGGCTATGGCTACACCTTC. Protein sequence: CASSPTVGQGYGYTF. The full variable domain, in which reference TRBV18 and TRBJ1-2 provide the parts outside the CDR3, is NAGVMQNPRHLVRRRGQEARLRCSPMKGHSHVYWYRQLPEEGLKFMVYLQKENIIDESGMPKERFSAEFPKEGPSILRIQQVVRGDSAAYFCASSPTVGQGYGYTFGSGTRLTVV.

The chain combines TRBV18 with TRBJ2-3; D is possibly TRBD2 (5 bases). The ends were cut back, 3 bases at V and 4 bases at J, with 8 bases in the middle. CDR3 length equals 13 residues. The germline V gene encodes CDR1 KGHSH and CDR2 LQKENI. The CDR3: CASSPGGSDTQYF. The CDR3 coding sequence is TGTGCCAGCTCACCGGGCGGGTCAGATACGCAGTATTTT.

The rearrangement uses TRBV10-3 and TRBJ2-7; the D call may be TRBD1 or TRBD2 (5 bases each). CDR1 and CDR2 from the germline V gene are ENHRY and SYGVKD. The CDR3 loop spans 14 amino acids. V was clipped by 6 bases and J by 2 bases, with 14 bases between them. The CDR3 reads CAISPLGGTYEQYF. The CDR3, as DNA: TGTGCCATCAGCCCACTTGGGGGAACCTACGAGCAGTACTTC.

This clone has a handful of counts. The chain recombines TRBV7-2 with TRBJ2-7; 10 nucleotides line up with TRBD2. V was clipped by 5 bases and J by 6 bases; unmatched bases: 10. The CDR3 consists of 15 residues. Germline CDR1 SGHTA, CDR2 FQGNSA. CDR3 region: CASSPLGTSVTEQYF. In DNA, the CDR3 is TGTGCCAGCAGCCCCTTGGGGACTAGCGTGACCGAGCAGTACTTC.

The J gene is TRBJ2-3, the V gene TRBV9, with D unclear. Germline-derived CDR1 and CDR2 are SGDLS and YYNGEE. This CDR3 region has 12 residues. The V gene lost 0 bases and the J gene lost 6 bases, with 5 bases spanning the gap. The CDR3 DNA reads TGTGCCAGCAGCGTAGAGGAGGATACGCAGTATTTT. Translating gives CASSVEEDTQYF.

The sample holds one count of this clone. The chain recombines TRBV3-1 (or the pseudogene TRBV3-2) with TRBJ2-1, with D possibly TRBD2 on 6 matching bases. Germline V lookup: CDR1 LGHDT, CDR2 YNNKEL (reference sequence). This CDR3 is 15 amino acids long. Trimming shortened V by 4 bases and J by 8 bases, and 18 bases separated the two germline ends. The CDR3 spells CASSLRWRGRDEQFF. The CDR3 region has the DNA TGTGCCAGCAGCCTTCGATGGAGGGGTCGGGATGAGCAGTTCTTC.

The table lists this clone with a few counts. The rearrangement links TRBV14 to TRBJ1-1, with unresolved D. Per germline, CDR1 SGHDN and CDR2 FVKESK. The V end was cut by 8 bases, the J end by 4 bases, with 14 bases between. This CDR3 has 13 residues. The CDR3 nucleotides are TGTGCCAGCCATCCTGTATTAGGCACTGAAGCTTTCTTT. This translates into CASHPVLGTEAFF.

This sequence joins TRBV28 and TRBJ2-2; either TRBD1 or TRBD2 may supply D (6 bases each). Deletions cut 6 bases from V and 0 bases from J, with 11 bases between. The germline CDR1 and CDR2 sequences are MDHEN and SYDVKM. CDR3 size: 15 residues. CDR3 DNA sequence: TGTGCCAGCAGCAACGGGGGCTCGAACACCGGGGAGCTGTTTTTT. Translated: CASSNGGSNTGELFF.

This chain joins TRBV6-2 or TRBV6-3 and TRBJ2-2; 9 bases line up with TRBD2. The CDR3 is 14 residues long. CDR1 is MNHEY, CDR2 SVGEGT, per germline. V shed 4 bases, J shed 7 bases, and the junction held 4 bases outside the gene matches. The CDR3 coding sequence is TGTGCCAGCAGTTCTAGCGGGGAACACGGGGAGCTGTTTTTT. It translates to CASSSSGEHGELFF.

The chain carries TRBV27 and TRBJ2-1, with 7 bases fitting TRBD2. The germline V gene has CDR1 MNHEY and CDR2 SMNVEV (reference sequence). The CDR3 is 14 residues long. J was trimmed by 4 bases and V by 8 bases; bases with no gene match: 8. The CDR3 nucleotides are TGTGCCAGCCGACTAGCCAGGATTTACAATGAGCAGTTCTTC. This sequence encodes CASRLARIYNEQFF.

The chain joins TRBV9 to TRBJ2-3, with 8 bases aligning to TRBD2. Germline CDR1 is SGDLS and CDR2 is YYNGEE. The CDR3 loop spans 17 amino acids. V trimming: 0 bases; J trimming: 1 base; junction bases outside the gene matches: 7. The CDR3 sequence: CASSVGISGMGTDTQYF. The CDR3 DNA reads TGTGCCAGCAGCGTAGGCATTAGCGGGATGGGCACAGATACGCAGTATTTT.

The CDR3 DNA is TGTGCCAGCAGGGAGTACACCGGGGAGCTGTTTTTT. Its protein product is CASREYTGELFF. The V gene is TRBV27, the J gene TRBJ2-2; no clear D. CDR3 length equals 12 residues. From germline, CDR1 is MNHEY and CDR2 SMNVEV (reference sequence). The V and J ends lost 6 bases and 3 bases respectively, with 5 bases between them.

The CDR3 coding sequence is TGCGCCAGCAGCCCCTTGGGGGGACAAGAGACCCAGTACTTC. This encodes CASSPLGGQETQYF. The chain carries TRBV5-1 and TRBJ2-5; D is perhaps TRBD2 (6 bases). The germline CDR1 and CDR2 sequences are SGHRS and YFSETQ. This CDR3 spans 14 amino acids. Trimming cost V 4 bases and J 2 bases, with 12 bases left between them. Drawing the rest from reference TRBV5-1 and TRBJ2-5, the complete variable domain is KAGVTQTPRYLIKTRGQQVTLSCSPISGHRSVSWYQQTPGQGLQFLFEYFSETQRNKGNFPGRFSGRQFSNSRSEMNVSTLELGDSALYLCASSPLGGQETQYFGPGTRLLVL.

The V gene is TRBV29-1, the J gene TRBJ2-7, with D tentatively TRBD2 (7 bases). The CDR3 length is 13 residues. CDR1 is SQVTM and CDR2 is ANQGSEA in the germline V gene. V was clipped by 4 bases and J by 6 bases, with 16 bases between them. CDR3 sequence (DNA): TGCAGCGTTGTCGGGGGGAGAGGGGGCGAGCAGTACTTC. Translating gives CSVVGGRGGEQYF.

The rearrangement joins TRBV6-5 to TRBJ2-7; D might be TRBD2 (6 bases). V shed 7 bases and J shed 1 base, with 17 bases lying between them. There are 15 residues in the CDR3. The germline V gene has CDR1 MNHEY and CDR2 SVGAGI. The chain's CDR3 is CASTKRGLLSYEQYF. CDR3 sequence (DNA): TGTGCCAGCACCAAGAGAGGACTACTTTCCTACGAGCAGTACTTC.

V usage is TRBV20-1 and J usage is TRBJ2-7; 8 bases are a match to TRBD2. The CDR3 runs to 17 residues. V trimming: 3 bases; J trimming: 4 bases; junction bases outside the gene matches: 17. Germline V gene lookup returns CDR1 DFQATT and CDR2 SNEGSKA (reference sequence). CDR3 sequence (DNA): TGCAGTGCTAGTTTCCGGGAGGGCCTAGCGTTGTGGTACGAGCAGTACTTC. The encoded protein is CSASFREGLALWYEQYF.

The rearrangement joins TRBV5-4 to TRBJ1-4, with D unresolved. CDR1 is SGHNT, CDR2 YYREEE, per germline (reference sequence). The CDR3 is made up of 14 amino acids. With 0 bases removed from V and 8 bases from J, the gap between germline ends came to 11 bases. For the CDR3, the DNA is TGTGCCAGCAGCTTGGAGGCGACAAGCGAAAAACTGTTTTTT. Translation: CASSLEATSEKLFF.

This clone was detected a few times. The chain combines TRBV27 with TRBJ1-3, with 11 nucleotides matching TRBD1. With V trimmed by 2 bases and J by 5 bases, 14 bases remained unmatched. CDR3 length equals 19 residues. Germline loops: CDR1 MNHEY, CDR2 SMNVEV (reference sequence). The CDR3 region has the DNA TGTGCCAGCAGTTTAGTTTTACGCGGGACAGGGGGAAGGAGAAACACCATATATTTT. It is translated as CASSLVLRGTGGRRNTIYF.

V gene TRBV19 combines with J gene TRBJ2-3; D is uncertain. This CDR3 is built from 13 residues. Trimming took off 7 bases at V and 0 bases at J, with 8 bases between the two ends. Per germline, CDR1 LNHDA and CDR2 SQIVND (reference sequence). The CDR3 region has the DNA TGTGCCAGTAAGGAACGGAGCACAGATACGCAGTATTTT. It yields the protein CASKERSTDTQYF.

The rearrangement joins TRBV24-1 to TRBJ2-2; TRBD2 aligns across 8 bases. Germline V lookup: CDR1 KGHDR, CDR2 SFDVKD. V was clipped by 0 bases and J by 0 bases; unmatched bases: 2. The CDR3 has 17 residues. The CDR3 loop reads CATSDLTSGANTGELFF. The CDR3 coding sequence is TGTGCCACCAGTGATTTGACTAGCGGCGCGAACACCGGGGAGCTGTTTTTT.

The rearrangement links TRBV12-3 or TRBV12-4 to TRBJ2-5; D gene ambiguous. This CDR3 comprises 11 residues. The V end lost 8 bases, the J end lost 2 bases, and 6 bases lay between the germline ends. The chain's CDR3 is CASALQETQYF. The CDR3 coding sequence is TGTGCCAGCGCGTTACAAGAGACCCAGTACTTC.

This clone was counted a single time. V is TRBV19 and J is TRBJ1-5; 7 bases align to TRBD1. Germline CDR1 reads LNHDA; CDR2 reads SQIVND (reference sequence). The length of the CDR3 is 14 residues. J lost 6 bases, V lost 6 bases, and 8 bases had no gene match. The DNA for the CDR3 is TGTGCCAGTAGCCCCGGGACAGTCCTTCAGCCCCAGCATTTT. Its translation is CASSPGTVLQPQHF.

V gene TRBV3-1 (or the pseudogene TRBV3-2) combines with J gene TRBJ2-1; 14 nucleotides agree with TRBD2. V dropped 1 base and J dropped 7; count of bases not matched to a gene: 6. CDR1 is LGHDT and CDR2 is YNNKEL in the germline V gene (reference sequence). This CDR3 region has 17 residues. CDR3 amino acids: CASSQGLAGGPGNEQFF. CDR3 in DNA: TGTGCCAGCAGCCAAGGACTAGCGGGAGGGCCGGGGAATGAGCAGTTCTTC.

The V call is TRBV19, the J call TRBJ1-6; maybe TRBD1 (5 bases). CDR1 and CDR2 from the germline V gene are LNHDA and SQIVND (reference sequence). The CDR3 loop spans 13 amino acids. V was cut by 3 bases and J by 7 bases, with 7 bases left in between. The CDR3, as DNA: TGTGCCAGTAGTATGGGACGCAATTCACCCCTCCACTTT. Encoded protein: CASSMGRNSPLHF.

The chain links TRBV3-1 (or the pseudogene TRBV3-2) to TRBJ2-1; D unclear. Germline lookup yields CDR1 LGHDT and CDR2 YNNKEL (reference sequence). The V gene lost 4 bases and the J gene lost 6 bases, with 10 bases spanning the gap. This CDR3 is built from 13 residues. The CDR3 loop is CASSPSGGNEQFF. In DNA form, the CDR3 reads TGTGCCAGCAGCCCCTCGGGTGGCAATGAGCAGTTCTTC.

This clone was found a few times. This rearrangement joins TRBV6-5 to TRBJ2-7; 7 bases align to TRBD2. The J segment lost 4 bases and the V segment lost 8 bases, leaving 8 bases of the junction unmatched. Germline V CDR1 and CDR2: MNHEY, SVGAGI. The CDR3 is made up of 13 amino acids. The CDR3 sequence: CASASGTFYEQYF. The CDR3 nucleotides are TGTGCCAGCGCGAGCGGGACTTTTTACGAGCAGTACTTC.